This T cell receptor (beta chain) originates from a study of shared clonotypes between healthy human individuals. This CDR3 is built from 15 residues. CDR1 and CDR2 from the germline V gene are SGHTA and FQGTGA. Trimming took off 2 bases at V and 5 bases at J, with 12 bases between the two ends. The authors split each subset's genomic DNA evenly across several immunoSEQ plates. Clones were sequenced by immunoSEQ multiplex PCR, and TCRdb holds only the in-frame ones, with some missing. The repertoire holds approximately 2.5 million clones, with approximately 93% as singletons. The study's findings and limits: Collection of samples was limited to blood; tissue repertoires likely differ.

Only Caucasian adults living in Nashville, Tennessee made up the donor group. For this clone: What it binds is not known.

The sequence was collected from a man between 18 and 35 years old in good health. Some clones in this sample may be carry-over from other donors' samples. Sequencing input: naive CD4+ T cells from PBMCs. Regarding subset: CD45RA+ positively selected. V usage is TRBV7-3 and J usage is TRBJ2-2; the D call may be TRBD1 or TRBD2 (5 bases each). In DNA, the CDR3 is TGTGCCAGCAGCTTAGGGCAGGGACCAACCGGGGAGCTGTTTTTT. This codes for CASSLGQGPTGELFF.